The text below deals with one TCR beta chain. This CDR3 is built from 16 residues. Germline values: CDR1 KGHSH, CDR2 LQKENI. V was clipped by 3 bases and J by 0 bases; unmatched bases: 7. This entry comes from a study of T-cell reconstitution after alpha-beta-depleted transplantation in children. TCRbeta library preparation incorporated unique molecular identifiers. TCRdb reprocessed the PCR reads with MiXCR, giving one entry per CDR3 protein. The table has hundreds of thousands of distinct CDR3 sequences, approximately 8.9% seen once; the top ten hold roughly 6%. The sequence derives from a male patient aged 5 to 17 who had a stem cell transplant for acute lymphoblastic leukemia, so the T cells may come from the graft donor. The sample was PBMCs, mostly from graft donor cells, taken 180 days after TCRalphabeta/CD19-depleted stem cell transplant. V usage is TRBV18 and J usage is TRBJ2-7; TRBD2 matches 8 bases. CDR3 amino acids: CASSPRPAGASYEQYF. As DNA, the CDR3 is TGTGCCAGCTCACCGAGGCCAGCGGGGGCCTCCTACGAGCAGTACTTC.